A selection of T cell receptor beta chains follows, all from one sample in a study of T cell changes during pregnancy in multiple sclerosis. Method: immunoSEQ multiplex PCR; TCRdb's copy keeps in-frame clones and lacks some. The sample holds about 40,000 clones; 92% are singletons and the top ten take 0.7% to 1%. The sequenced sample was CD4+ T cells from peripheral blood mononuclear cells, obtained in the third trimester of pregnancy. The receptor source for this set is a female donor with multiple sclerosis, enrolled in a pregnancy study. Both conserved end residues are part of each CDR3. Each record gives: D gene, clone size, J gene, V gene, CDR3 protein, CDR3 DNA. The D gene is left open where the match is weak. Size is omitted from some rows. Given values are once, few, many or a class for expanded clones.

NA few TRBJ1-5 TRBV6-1 CAGGTGPNQPQHF TGTGCCGGGGGTACAGGGCCCAATCAGCCCCAGCATTTT
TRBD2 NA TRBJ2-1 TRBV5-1 CASSLSLADYNEQFF TGCGCCAGCAGCTTGTCCCTAGCGGATTACAATGAGCAGTTCTTC
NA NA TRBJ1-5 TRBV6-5 CASSRDSNQPQHF TGTGCCAGCAGTCGGGATAGCAATCAGCCCCAGCATTTT
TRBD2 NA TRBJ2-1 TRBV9 CASSARTSGGEQFF TGTGCCAGCAGCGCTAGGACTAGCGGGGGTGAGCAGTTCTTC
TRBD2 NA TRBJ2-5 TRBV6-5 CASSGTSRQETQYF TGTGCCAGCAGTGGGACTAGTCGCCAAGAGACCCAGTACTTC
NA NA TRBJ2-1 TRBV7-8 CASSLVKAGINEQFF TGTGCCAGCAGCTTAGTTAAGGCGGGGATAAATGAGCAGTTCTTC
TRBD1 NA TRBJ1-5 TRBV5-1 CASSLTGGSDQPQHF TGCGCCAGCAGCTTGACAGGGGGCTCCGATCAGCCCCAGCATTTT
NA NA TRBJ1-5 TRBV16 CASSLQGRNQPQHF TGTGCCAGCAGCCTCCAGGGGAGAAATCAGCCCCAGCATTTT
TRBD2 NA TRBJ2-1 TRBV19 CASSRGLAGYNEQFF TGTGCCAGTAGTAGGGGACTAGCGGGGTACAATGAGCAGTTCTTC
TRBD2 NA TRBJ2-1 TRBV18 CASSTSGILYEQFF TGTGCCAGCTCGACTAGCGGGATTTTGTATGAGCAGTTCTTC
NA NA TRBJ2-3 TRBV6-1 CASSDQDTQYF TGTGCCAGCAGTGATCAGGATACGCAGTATTTT
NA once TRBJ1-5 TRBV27 CASSFGPRQPQHF TGTGCCAGCAGTTTTGGGCCCCGTCAGCCCCAGCATTTT
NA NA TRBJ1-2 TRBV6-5 CASSSGHQTGYTF TGTGCCAGCAGTTCTGGCCACCAAACCGGCTACACCTTC
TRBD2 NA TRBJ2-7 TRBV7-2 CASSSQTSGGGSYEQYF TGTGCCAGCAGCTCGCAGACTAGCGGGGGAGGCTCCTACGAGCAGTACTTC
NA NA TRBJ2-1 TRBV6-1 CALQSGRGDNEQFF TGTGCCCTCCAATCGGGCAGGGGGGACAATGAGCAGTTCTTC
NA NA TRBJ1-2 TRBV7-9 CASSLGQEFLLYGYTF TGTGCCAGCAGCTTAGGACAGGAATTTTTATTATATGGCTACACCTTC
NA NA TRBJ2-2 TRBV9 CASSAYGNTGELFF TGTGCCAGCAGCGCTTACGGGAACACCGGGGAGCTGTTTTTT
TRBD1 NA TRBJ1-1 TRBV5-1 CASSPGQGLKGVAFF TGCGCCAGCAGCCCCGGACAGGGACTAAAGGGAGTAGCTTTCTTT
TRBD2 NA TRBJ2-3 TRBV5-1 CASSLSAAGGTDTQYF TGCGCCAGCAGCTTATCCGCGGCGGGAGGCACAGATACGCAGTATTTT
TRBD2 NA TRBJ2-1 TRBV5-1 CASSPGLAGSNEQFF TGCGCCAGCAGCCCGGGACTAGCGGGATCCAATGAGCAGTTCTTC
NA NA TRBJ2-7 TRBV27 CASSQRVSYEQYF TGTGCCAGCAGCCAGCGAGTCTCCTACGAGCAGTACTTC
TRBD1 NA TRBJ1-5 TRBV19 CASSMEGAGNQPQHF TGTGCCAGTAGTATGGAGGGGGCGGGCAATCAGCCCCAGCATTTT